This T cell receptor (beta chain) originates from a study of blood T cell repertoires in COVID-19 (dated by TCRdb to the early 2020s). At the level of the whole study: The collaborator samples originated in the United States, Italy and Spain and spanned the acute and convalescent phases of COVID-19. HLA class I and class II types, where available, came from metadata supplied by the sample provider rather than from assay-based typing. The prospective study material was composed of cDNA or gDNA derived from T cells, B-cell-depleted T cells, or PBMCs. The samples were drawn from the first 160 participants of the ongoing ImmuneRACE study and from under 1,500 subjects provided by 6 global collaborators. A freely available public database, intended as a resource for researchers studying the immune response to SARS-CoV-2, is where the repertoires were released. Subjects who had been exposed to COVID-19, were actively infected with it, or had recovered from it provided the deeply sampled blood TCRbeta repertoires that made up the dataset. Sample metadata almost always included a de-identified subject ID, COVID-19 status, age in years and sex.

TCRbeta CDR3 regions were amplified from genomic DNA by means of the immunoSEQ Assay, a bias-controlled multiplex PCR. Concerning the study's data processing: The number of nucleated cells in each sample was estimated by amplification of reference gene primers within the assay. To quantify the absolute abundance of each unique TCRbeta CDR3 rearrangement, sequence reads were collapsed and filtered. Productive Simpson clonality was computed per sample as the square root of Simpson's diversity index over productive rearrangements. The table was pulled from immuneACCESS by TCRdb, which kept in-frame rearrangements only. Such tables lose some clones; where checked, under half of the loss comes from unresolved V genes, and the rest has no known cause. V, J and clone size are taken as reported in that table, and D and trimming were inferred from the DNA itself. Counted in this sample were 380,000 or so clones; roughly 86% of them appeared once. The leading ten clones occupy more than 0.95% of the sample.

Comments on this clone: Its cognate antigen has yet to be identified. No clone much larger than this one lies a single base away; base qualities are absent.

What the work shows at the level of the full study, not this receptor alone: The amount of clinical and demographic metadata varied by source and participant and was provided uncurated.

Whole blood was collected in K2EDTA tubes by collaborating institutions according to the institutions' own protocols. For TCRbeta analysis, collaborators shipped samples as frozen whole blood, isolated PBMCs, or DNA extracted from either of those sample types. The cysteine opens and the phenylalanine closes a CDR3 of 13 amino acids. The sequence is cut down to CDR3 DNA, 39 bases in frame from base 1. At the junction V is shortened by 2 bases and J by 7 bases, with 10 bases in between. According to the germline V gene (reference sequence), CDR1 reads SGHNT and CDR2 reads YYREEE. The chain is made from TRBV5-4 and TRBJ2-1, and possibly TRBD2, on 6 matching bases. Material: peripheral blood. The TCR was taken from a human donor with acute or convalescent COVID-19. The donor label of this sample is uncertain. In nucleotide form, the sequence is TGTGCCAGCAGCTTCCGGGGGTGGAATGAGCAGTTCTTC. Translation gives CASSFRGWNEQFF.